This T cell receptor beta chain was profiled in a study of CD8 T cells in Susac syndrome. Study-wide points: Clonal expansion of Susac CD8+ cells peaked in TEMRA cells, and it also peaked in active patients.

Remarks on this clonotype: The antigen is not known.

Roughly 0.45 to 1 ug RNA was reverse transcribed with random hexamers. TCRdb ran MiXCR on the immunoSEQ multiplex PCR reads and lists one entry per CDR3 protein. Among some 140,000 distinct CDR3 sequences listed, approximately 95% were seen once. The germline CDR1 and CDR2 sequences are SEHNR and FQNEAQ (reference sequence). Trimming took off 5 bases at V and 0 bases at J, with 16 bases between the two ends. This CDR3 comprises 16 residues. J is TRBJ1-2 and V is TRBV7-9; D gene uncertain. Specimen: CD8+ T cells from PBMCs. The receptor's source is a human donor with Susac syndrome. The CDR3 DNA reads as TGTGCCAGCAGCCCCTCTGGGCCCGAGACTAACTATGGCTACACCTTC. Its translation is CASSPSGPETNYGYTF.